These 19 T cell receptor beta chains came from one sample sequenced in a study of T cell responses to AZD1222 COVID-19 vaccine. Measured with immunoSEQ multiplex PCR; TCRdb has only the in-frame clones, and not every one. The sample includes over 120,000 clones, 80% to 95% of them seen just once. The starting material was peripheral blood, obtained 28 days after the second AZD1222 dose. The receptors originated from an adult who received the AZD1222 COVID-19 vaccine.

The V gene is TRBV7-2, the J gene TRBJ2-7; 10 nucleotides match TRBD2. Germline-derived CDR1 and CDR2 are SGHTA and FQGNSA. The CDR3 covers 15 residues. The J segment lost 1 base and the V segment lost 6 bases, leaving 6 bases of the junction unmatched. CDR3 bases: TGTGCCAGCAGATCCGGGACTAGCGTATCCTACGAGCAGTACTTC. Its translation is CASRSGTSVSYEQYF.

The V and J genes are TRBV5-6 and TRBJ2-3; a weak D match, TRBD1 (5 bases). The CDR3 loop spans 14 amino acids. The V and J ends lost 4 bases and 2 bases respectively, with 11 bases between them. Germline V gene sequence: CDR1 SGHDT, CDR2 YYEEEE. DNA of the CDR3: TGTGCCAGCAGCCCCATGGGGCTCACAGATACGCAGTATTTT. It codes for CASSPMGLTDTQYF.

V and J are TRBV2 and TRBJ2-7; a weak D match, TRBD2 (5 bases). Per germline, CDR1 SNHLY and CDR2 FYNNEI. V lost 0 bases to trimming and J lost 3 bases, with 12 bases between them. The CDR3 extends over 15 amino acids. The CDR3 DNA sequence: TGTGCCAGCAGTGAAGCGCTTAGCCGGGGCTACGAGCAGTACTTC. Translating gives CASSEALSRGYEQYF.

The rearrangement joins TRBV12-3 or TRBV12-4 to TRBJ2-7; a possible D gene is TRBD1 (6 bases). This CDR3 region has 13 residues. V shed 3 bases and J shed 2 bases, with 8 bases lying between them. CDR3 sequence: CASSFTGPYEQYF. The CDR3 region has the DNA TGTGCCAGCAGTTTTACAGGGCCCTACGAGCAGTACTTC.

The chain has TRBV30 and TRBJ1-5; D uncertain. CDR1 GTSNPN and CDR2 SVGIG come from the germline V gene (reference sequence). Trimming shortened V by 0 bases and J by 7 bases, and 10 bases separated the two germline ends. This CDR3 comprises 13 residues. The CDR3: CAWSVMELQPQHF. CDR3 DNA: TGTGCCTGGAGTGTCATGGAACTCCAGCCCCAGCATTTT.

This clone was seen a few times. The rearrangement uses TRBV6-2 or TRBV6-3 and TRBJ2-7; weak D call: TRBD2 (6 bases). Between the trimmed V and J ends, which lost 0 bases and 0 bases, there was a span of 12 bases. The CDR3 is made up of 16 amino acids. Looked up from germline, CDR1 is MNHEY and CDR2 is SVGEGT. CDR3 DNA: TGTGCCAGCAGTTACTCCCCAGCGGGTAGCTCCTACGAGCAGTACTTC. It is translated as CASSYSPAGSSYEQYF.

The V call is TRBV15, the J call TRBJ2-1, with D possibly called TRBD1 or TRBD2 (5 bases each). This CDR3 is 14 amino acids long. Looked up from germline, CDR1 is LNHNV and CDR2 is YYDKDF (reference sequence). Trimming shortened V by 8 bases and J by 4 bases, and 15 bases separated the two germline ends. CDR3 sequence reads: CATVAGTSYNEQFF. CDR3 nucleotides: TGTGCCACCGTAGCAGGGACCTCTTACAATGAGCAGTTCTTC. Together with reference TRBV15 and TRBJ2-1, the CDR3 gives the full variable domain: DAMVIQNPRYQVTQFGKPVTLSCSQTLNHNVMYWYQQKSSQAPKLLFHYYDKDFNNEADTPDNFQSRRPNTSFCFLDIRSPGLGDTAMYLCATVAGTSYNEQFFGPGTRLTVL.

This rearrangement joins TRBV19 to TRBJ2-1; D may be TRBD1 (7 bases). Trimming left V 5 bases short and J 10 bases short, with 21 bases between. CDR1 LNHDA and CDR2 SQIVND come from the germline V gene (reference sequence). This CDR3 contains 15 residues. The CDR3 DNA sequence: TGTGCCAGTAGTTTAGTGTCAGCCCAGGGGGGCGAGCAGTTCTTC. Translation: CASSLVSAQGGEQFF. The complete variable domain, with remaining parts taken from reference TRBV19 and TRBJ2-1, reads DGGITQSPKYLFRKEGQNVTLSCEQNLNHDAMYWYRQDPGQGLRLIYYSQIVNDFQKGDIAEGYSVSREKKESFPLTVTSAQKNPTAFYLCASSLVSAQGGEQFFGPGTRLTVL.

This rearrangement joins TRBV6-2 or TRBV6-3 to TRBJ2-1; the D gene could be TRBD1 or TRBD2 (6 bases each). The CDR3 runs 14 residues. Trimming took off 5 bases at V and 10 bases at J, with 18 bases between the two ends. CDR1 is MNHEY and CDR2 is SVGEGT in the germline V gene. The CDR3 loop reads CASSPSGGGSEQFF. The CDR3, as DNA: TGTGCCAGCAGTCCGTCTGGAGGGGGAAGCGAGCAGTTCTTC.

The count of this clone is one. This sequence joins TRBV28 and TRBJ2-7; 9 positions agree with TRBD2. This CDR3 has 15 amino acids. Germline values: CDR1 MDHEN, CDR2 SYDVKM. V shed 1 base, J shed 4 bases, and the junction held 5 bases outside the gene matches. For the CDR3, the DNA is TGTGCCAGCAGTTTATTTGGTAGCGGGAGATACGAGCAGTACTTC. As protein: CASSLFGSGRYEQYF.

The chain links TRBV7-2 to TRBJ1-3; 8 positions match TRBD1. The CDR3 has 15 amino acids. V gave up 4 bases and J gave up 4 bases; unmatched junction bases: 6. CDR1 and CDR2 from the germline V gene are SGHTA and FQGNSA. CDR3 nucleotides: TGTGCCAGCAGCTCGCTGACAGGGGCGGGAAACACCATATATTTT. This sequence encodes CASSSLTGAGNTIYF.

This chain links TRBV10-2 with TRBJ1-1; D remains unclear. This CDR3 has 12 residues. Germline CDR1 WSHSY, CDR2 SAAADI. V gave up 6 bases and J gave up 5 bases, with 10 bases separating them. CDR3 amino acids: CASRTLTTEAFF. The CDR3 DNA reads TGCGCCAGCAGGACACTGACTACTGAAGCTTTCTTT.

V usage is TRBV5-4 and J usage is TRBJ1-1; D possibly corresponds to TRBD1 (5 bases). The V and J ends lost 8 bases and 0 bases respectively, with 11 bases between them. CDR1 is SGHNT, CDR2 YYREEE, per germline (reference sequence). CDR3 length: 13 residues. The CDR3 here is CASTRGMNTEAFF. Here the CDR3 DNA reads TGTGCCAGTACGCGGGGGATGAACACTGAAGCTTTCTTT.

The rearrangement joins TRBV28 to TRBJ1-2, with 10 bases that match TRBD1. The germline CDR1 and CDR2 sequences are MDHEN and SYDVKM. After removal of 9 bases from V and 3 bases from J, the junction contained 7 bases not matched to a gene. This CDR3 is 14 amino acids long. The DNA for the CDR3 is TGTGCCAGTGGGGGACAGGGGAAGGACTATGGCTACACCTTC. Protein product: CASGGQGKDYGYTF.

The chain uses TRBV18 and TRBJ2-1; the D gene is possibly TRBD1 (7 bases). This CDR3 comprises 12 residues. The V end was cut by 3 bases, the J end by 12 bases, with 12 bases between. Germline CDR1 KGHSH, CDR2 LQKENI. CDR3 loop: CASSPEGAGQFF. Here the CDR3 DNA reads TGTGCCAGCTCACCGGAGGGGGCTGGGCAGTTCTTC.

The chain couples TRBV4-1 to TRBJ1-4, with 11 positions matching TRBD1. The CDR3 length is 16 residues. From germline, CDR1 is MGHRA and CDR2 YSYEKL. V trimming: 4 bases; J trimming: 5 bases; junction bases outside the gene matches: 6. CDR3 sequence reads: CASSPGQGGGNEKLFF. Here the CDR3 DNA reads TGCGCCAGCAGCCCGGGACAGGGGGGAGGGAATGAAAAACTGTTTTTT.

This chain links TRBV7-9 with TRBJ2-7; D may be TRBD1 (6 bases). V was clipped by 4 bases and J by 2 bases, with 9 bases between them. This CDR3 spans 13 amino acids. Germline values: CDR1 SEHNR, CDR2 FQNEAQ (reference sequence). CDR3 DNA: TGTGCCAGCAGCTCCGGACAGACCTACGAGCAGTACTTC. This gives the protein CASSSGQTYEQYF.

In this sample, this clone turned up a few times. The genes are TRBV7-3 and TRBJ1-6, with D perhaps matching TRBD1 (6 bases). In germline, CDR1 is SGHTA, CDR2 FQGTGA. Trimming shortened V by 5 bases and J by 8 bases, and 10 bases separated the two germline ends. The CDR3 covers 13 residues. The CDR3 protein is CASSITGYSPLHF. The CDR3 coding sequence is TGTGCCAGCAGCATCACAGGGTATTCACCCCTCCACTTT.

The DNA of the CDR3 is TGTGCCAGTAGTTTTCGGGGAGCCTCGCTAGATACGCAGTATTTT. This translates into CASSFRGASLDTQYF. V is TRBV19 and J is TRBJ2-3; D possibly corresponds to TRBD2 (5 bases). Per the germline V gene, CDR1 is LNHDA and CDR2 is SQIVND (reference sequence). The V end was cut by 5 bases, the J end by 5 bases, with 17 bases between. This CDR3 is built from 15 residues.